These 13 T cell receptor beta chains were all obtained from the same sample, sequenced in a study of regulatory T cells in long-lasting Graves disease. To make TCR beta libraries, researchers used iRepertoire HTBI primers and Arm-PCR of CDR3 regions. Using its own MiXCR run on the multiplex PCR reads, TCRdb lists one record per CDR3 protein. The table records approximately 490,000 distinct CDR3 sequences, 15% to 20% of them present only once. Time point given: newly diagnosed GD, antithyroid drugs for less than 3 months. Extracted PBMC RNA gave rise to the TCR library. The sample was also linked to a second study, of T cells in Graves' hyperthyroidism and ophthalmopathy.

The specimen was peripheral blood mononuclear cells (PBMCs), collected at new diagnosis, from a patient treated with antithyroid drugs. These receptors originate from a man aged 40-49 years with Graves disease.

In this sample, this clonotype turned up many times. V usage is TRBV20-1 and J usage is TRBJ2-7, with D tentatively TRBD1 (6 bases). Trimming stripped 5 bases from V and 7 bases from J, with 21 bases between. This CDR3 has 14 amino acids. Germline CDR1 reads DFQATT; CDR2 reads SNEGSKA (reference sequence). The CDR3: CSAPGTRGSGEQYF. The CDR3 coding sequence is TGCAGTGCTCCCGGGACAAGGGGCTCGGGGGAGCAGTACTTC.

This rearrangement joins TRBV29-1 to TRBJ2-7; D remains ambiguous. The CDR3 spans 11 residues. CDR1 is SQVTM, CDR2 ANQGSEA, per germline. Trimming pared 4 bases from V and 3 bases from J, leaving 7 bases between. CDR3 in amino acids: CSVVAGYEQYF. CDR3 sequence (DNA): TGCAGCGTTGTGGCAGGCTACGAGCAGTACTTC.

This clonotype was counted a few times. This chain connects TRBV28 to TRBJ2-5; maybe TRBD1 (6 bases). V was shortened by 11 bases and J by 0 bases, with 19 bases between the two germline ends. In germline, CDR1 is MDHEN, CDR2 SYDVKM. The CDR3 runs to 15 residues. CDR3 sequence: CASRPGASYQETQYF. The CDR3 DNA reads TGTGCCTCCCGCCCAGGGGCAAGCTACCAAGAGACCCAGTACTTC.

This clonotype was observed at least ten times. This rearrangement joins TRBV2 to TRBJ1-5; D might be TRBD1 (6 bases). CDR1 SNHLY and CDR2 FYNNEI come from the germline V gene. The ends were cut back, 5 bases at V and 5 bases at J, with 13 bases in the middle. CDR3 length: 14 amino acids. The CDR3 loop is CASSKGAGDQPQHF. In DNA, the CDR3 is TGTGCCAGCAGTAAAGGGGCAGGGGATCAGCCCCAGCATTTT.

The J gene is TRBJ1-1, the V gene TRBV11-2; D is possibly TRBD1 (5 bases). The germline V gene has CDR1 SGHAT and CDR2 FQNNGV. V was pared by 5 bases and J by 7 bases, with 11 bases between. The CDR3 contains 12 residues. In DNA, the CDR3 is TGTGCCAGCAGCGCGAGGGGAGTTGAAGCTTTCTTT. Protein: CASSARGVEAFF.

This clonotype was seen repeatedly, ten times or more. The genes are TRBV28 and TRBJ1-1; no reliable D call. The CDR3 has 11 residues. Germline V gene data show CDR1 as MDHEN and CDR2 as SYDVKM. The V end was cut by 5 bases, the J end by 3 bases, with 4 bases between. The CDR3, as DNA: TGTGCCAGCAGTGCTTACACTGAAGCTTTCTTT. Translated, it gives CASSAYTEAFF.

This clonotype has a handful of counts. The CDR3 DNA sequence: TGTGCCAGCCAAATAGGTCCGGGACCTAACTCTGGGGCCAACGTCCTGACTTTC. This codes for CASQIGPGPNSGANVLTF. The chain links TRBV28 to TRBJ2-6; possibly TRBD1 or TRBD2 for D (5 bases each). The CDR3 spans 18 residues. Germline V gene lookup returns CDR1 MDHEN and CDR2 SYDVKM. Trimming took off 8 bases at V and 0 bases at J, with 20 bases between the two ends.

This clonotype was seen ten or more times. The genes are TRBV6-5 and TRBJ1-2; 7 bases map to TRBD1. V shed 2 bases, J shed 0 bases, and the junction held 3 bases outside the gene matches. This CDR3 contains 15 residues. The germline V gene encodes CDR1 MNHEY and CDR2 SVGAGI. The DNA for the CDR3 is TGTGCCAGCAGTTACCAGGGGGGTCCTAACTATGGCTACACCTTC. The encoded protein is CASSYQGGPNYGYTF.

The V and J genes are TRBV5-1 and TRBJ2-7; 9 bases are shared with TRBD1. This CDR3 contains 13 residues. The germline gives CDR1 SGHRS, CDR2 YFSETQ. Germline trimming cut 4 bases from V and 6 bases from J; bases unmatched to any gene: 5. The CDR3 region has the DNA TGCGCCAGCAGCACCGGGACAGGGCTCGAGCAGTACTTC. Residues: CASSTGTGLEQYF.

The chain joins TRBV10-3 to TRBJ1-1, with D unresolved. V lost 0 bases and J 1 base, leaving 9 bases between the germline ends. The germline gives CDR1 ENHRY, CDR2 SYGVKD. This CDR3 is built from 15 residues. Here the CDR3 DNA reads TGTGCCATCAGTGAGTCGATACAGACGAACACTGAAGCTTTCTTT. Translated, it gives CAISESIQTNTEAFF.

This clonotype came up many times. One end of the junction is discordant with germline, which a read error may explain. This sequence joins TRBV19 and TRBJ2-7, with 11 bases fitting TRBD2. CDR3 length: 14 residues. Germline values: CDR1 LNHDA, CDR2 SQIVND (reference sequence). The CDR3 DNA reads as TGTGCCAGCAGTATTAGCGGGAGGGTGGGAGAGCAGTACTTC. Translation: CASSISGRVGEQYF.

This clonotype occurred many times. The chain carries TRBV20-1 and TRBJ2-7, with TRBD2 as a possible D gene (5 bases). Trimming removed 3 bases from V and 0 bases from J, with 12 bases in between. The germline V gene has CDR1 DFQATT and CDR2 SNEGSKA (reference sequence). This CDR3 contains 14 residues. CDR3 protein: CSASEPAVSYEQYF. CDR3 sequence (DNA): TGCAGTGCTAGTGAGCCAGCGGTCTCCTACGAGCAGTACTTC.

The chain's CDR3 is CASIDGGELGANVLTF. Here the CDR3 DNA reads TGTGCCAGCATTGATGGCGGGGAGTTAGGAGCCAACGTCCTGACTTTC. The chain has TRBV28 and TRBJ2-6; the D gene is possibly TRBD2 (6 bases). With 7 bases removed from V and 7 bases from J, the gap between germline ends came to 20 bases. Germline-derived CDR1 and CDR2 are MDHEN and SYDVKM. This CDR3 has 16 residues.